What follows are 19 T cell receptor beta chains derived from one specimen sequenced in a study of shared clonotypes between healthy human individuals. TCRdb's copy holds only in-frame clones and misses some; the assay was immunoSEQ multiplex PCR. The sample lists under 1,900,000 clones; 98% were seen once. Specimen: naive CD4+ T cells sorted from blood. Subset specified: CD45RA+ positively selected. These receptors came from a man under 40 in good health.

This CDR3 is CAWASEVFSSYEQYF. The CDR3 DNA reads TGTGCCTGGGCGTCGGAAGTGTTCAGCTCCTACGAGCAGTACTTC. The genes are TRBV30 and TRBJ2-7; no definite D call. Per germline, CDR1 GTSNPN and CDR2 SVGIG (reference sequence). This CDR3 is built from 15 residues. V lost 5 bases and J 0 bases, leaving 17 bases between the germline ends.

The chain combines TRBV7-8 with TRBJ1-2, with D unresolved. Germline V gene sequence: CDR1 SGHVS, CDR2 FQNEAQ. The CDR3 sequence is 14 residues long. V shed 2 bases and J shed 1 base, with 8 bases lying between them. This CDR3 is CASSLTTFNYGYTF. The CDR3 nucleotides are TGTGCCAGCAGCTTAACTACATTTAACTATGGCTACACCTTC.

This rearrangement joins TRBV10-3 to TRBJ2-1; weak D call: TRBD2 (6 bases). CDR1 ENHRY and CDR2 SYGVKD come from the germline V gene. Trimming pared 3 bases from V and 8 bases from J, leaving 17 bases between. This CDR3 is built from 15 residues. DNA for the CDR3: TGTGCCATCAGTGATCCGGGACTCACGAACTATGAGCAGTTCTTC. Amino acid sequence: CAISDPGLTNYEQFF.

The chain recombines TRBV28 with TRBJ2-7; D may be TRBD2 (7 bases). The V gene's germline CDR1 is MDHEN and CDR2 SYDVKM. The CDR3 consists of 13 residues. Between the trimmed V and J ends, which lost 9 bases and 1 base, there was a span of 13 bases. CDR3 nucleotide sequence: TGTGCCAGTGGGGGGGCACCGTCCTACGAGCAGTACTTC. The encoded protein is CASGGAPSYEQYF.

This sequence joins TRBV5-1 and TRBJ1-5, with D perhaps TRBD1 (5 bases). Between the trimmed V and J ends, which lost 0 bases and 9 bases, there was a span of 16 bases. The CDR3 is 15 residues long. CDR1 SGHRS and CDR2 YFSETQ come from the germline V gene. CDR3 in DNA: TGCGCCAGCAGCTTGGGGGACGGGGTAGGAATGCCCCAGCATTTT. Translated, it gives CASSLGDGVGMPQHF.

This sequence joins TRBV28 and TRBJ1-2, with D perhaps TRBD1 (5 bases). Germline V gene lookup returns CDR1 MDHEN and CDR2 SYDVKM. Trimming took off 6 bases at V and 3 bases at J, with 8 bases between the two ends. This CDR3 has 12 amino acids. The CDR3: CASRRGDYGYTF. The CDR3 DNA follows: TGTGCCAGCAGGAGAGGGGACTATGGCTACACCTTC.

Concerning this clone: This specimen includes other DNA sequences encoding the same CDR3. V is TRBV5-1 and J is TRBJ2-5; D uncertain. The CDR3 spans 13 residues. CDR1 and CDR2 (germline): SGHRS, YFSETQ. V lost 0 bases and J 1 base, leaving 4 bases between the germline ends. The CDR3 protein is CASSLESQETQYF. The CDR3 nucleotides read TGCGCCAGCAGCTTGGAGAGCCAAGAGACCCAGTACTTC.

This clone was recorded once. The CDR3 loop reads CASGIPGAYEQYF. CDR3 DNA: TGCGCCAGCGGCATTCCTGGGGCCTACGAGCAGTACTTC. The V call is TRBV5-1, the J call TRBJ2-7, with D unresolved. V shed 7 bases and J shed 2 bases, with 13 bases lying between them. The CDR3 contains 13 residues. Germline values: CDR1 SGHRS, CDR2 YFSETQ.

The chain employs TRBV11-2 and TRBJ2-1; D is undetermined. The CDR3 has 14 residues. Germline lookup yields CDR1 SGHAT and CDR2 FQNNGV. V was cut by 1 base and J by 4 bases, with 8 bases left in between. The CDR3 sequence: CASSLAPVYNEQFF. CDR3 nucleotides: TGTGCCAGCAGCTTAGCCCCTGTTTACAATGAGCAGTTCTTC.

The V and J genes are TRBV9 and TRBJ1-1, with 7 bases fitting TRBD1. The germline gives CDR1 SGDLS, CDR2 YYNGEE. This CDR3 is built from 15 residues. With V trimmed by 4 bases and J by 11 bases, 17 bases remained unmatched. This CDR3 is CASSPQTTGLGPAFF. The CDR3 region has the DNA TGTGCCAGCAGCCCCCAGACGACAGGGCTTGGCCCCGCTTTCTTT.

The chain is built from TRBV27 and TRBJ2-1; the match to TRBD2 covers 9 bases. CDR3 length: 14 amino acids. The trim removed 6 bases at V and 4 bases at J, leaving 4 bases unmatched. CDR1 is MNHEY, CDR2 SMNVEV, per germline (reference sequence). The CDR3 sequence: CASSRLAEYNEQFF. The CDR3 coding sequence is TGTGCCAGCAGCCGACTAGCGGAATACAATGAGCAGTTCTTC.

The rearrangement joins TRBV5-1 to TRBJ2-1; the D is unclear. Germline values: CDR1 SGHRS, CDR2 YFSETQ. CDR3 length: 14 amino acids. V was cut by 0 bases and J by 5 bases, with 9 bases left in between. CDR3 amino acids: CASSLGWQNNEQFF. Written as DNA, the CDR3 is TGCGCCAGCAGCTTGGGTTGGCAAAACAATGAGCAGTTCTTC.

This clone was picked up one time. V is TRBV18 and J is TRBJ1-2; TRBD1 matches 8 bases. This CDR3 region has 13 residues. V trimming: 5 bases; J trimming: 6 bases; junction bases outside the gene matches: 5. Per the germline V gene, CDR1 is KGHSH and CDR2 is LQKENI. CDR3 sequence: CASSSGQGNGYTF. The CDR3 DNA sequence: TGTGCCAGCTCATCCGGACAGGGAAATGGCTACACCTTC.

The gene calls are TRBV5-6 and TRBJ1-1; no firm D call. This CDR3 is 13 amino acids long. The V gene's germline CDR1 is SGHDT and CDR2 YYEEEE. V was cut by 4 bases and J by 1 base, with 8 bases left in between. The DNA for the CDR3 is TGTGCCAGCAGCGCAACTTCGAACACTGAAGCTTTCTTT. The encoded protein is CASSATSNTEAFF.

V is TRBV27 and J is TRBJ2-7, with 10 bases aligning to TRBD2. CDR3 length: 14 amino acids. CDR1 is MNHEY and CDR2 is SMNVEV in the germline V gene (reference sequence). Trimming at V came to 7 bases and at J to 13 bases, leaving 16 bases not matched to a gene. CDR3 DNA sequence: TGTGCCAGCAACGTAGGGCTAGCGGGAGCCCATAGTTACTTC. Its translation is CASNVGLAGAHSYF.

The chain employs TRBV5-6 and TRBJ1-3; TRBD1 might be the D (5 bases). The V gene's germline CDR1 is SGHDT and CDR2 YYEEEE. The length of the CDR3 is 16 residues. The V gene lost 4 bases and the J gene lost 0 bases, with 14 bases spanning the gap. This CDR3 reads CASSPRGGISGNTIYF. CDR3 bases: TGTGCCAGCAGCCCAAGGGGCGGGATCTCTGGAAACACCATATATTTT.

V gene TRBV7-2 combines with J gene TRBJ2-7; D not resolved. The germline CDR1 and CDR2 sequences are SGHTA and FQGNSA. CDR3 length equals 13 residues. Trimming cost V 3 bases and J 0 bases, with 6 bases left between them. The CDR3 loop is CASSFRDSYEQYF. DNA for the CDR3: TGTGCCAGCAGCTTTAGGGACTCCTACGAGCAGTACTTC.

CDR3 residues: CASTGLAGGEQYF. As DNA, the CDR3 is TGTGCCAGCACAGGACTAGCGGGAGGCGAGCAGTACTTC. J is TRBJ2-7 and V is TRBV2, with 14 bases lining up with TRBD2. Looked up from germline, CDR1 is SNHLY and CDR2 is FYNNEI. With V trimmed by 7 bases and J by 6 bases, 2 bases remained unmatched. The CDR3 sequence is 13 residues long.

This chain joins TRBV6-5 and TRBJ1-5; 8 positions agree with TRBD1. V shed 6 bases, J shed 3 bases, and the junction held 7 bases outside the gene matches. Germline CDR1 is MNHEY and CDR2 is SVGAGI. The CDR3 contains 15 residues. As DNA, the CDR3 is TGTGCCAGCAGCTATGGACAGGGAACCAATCAGCCCCAGCATTTT. It encodes CASSYGQGTNQPQHF.